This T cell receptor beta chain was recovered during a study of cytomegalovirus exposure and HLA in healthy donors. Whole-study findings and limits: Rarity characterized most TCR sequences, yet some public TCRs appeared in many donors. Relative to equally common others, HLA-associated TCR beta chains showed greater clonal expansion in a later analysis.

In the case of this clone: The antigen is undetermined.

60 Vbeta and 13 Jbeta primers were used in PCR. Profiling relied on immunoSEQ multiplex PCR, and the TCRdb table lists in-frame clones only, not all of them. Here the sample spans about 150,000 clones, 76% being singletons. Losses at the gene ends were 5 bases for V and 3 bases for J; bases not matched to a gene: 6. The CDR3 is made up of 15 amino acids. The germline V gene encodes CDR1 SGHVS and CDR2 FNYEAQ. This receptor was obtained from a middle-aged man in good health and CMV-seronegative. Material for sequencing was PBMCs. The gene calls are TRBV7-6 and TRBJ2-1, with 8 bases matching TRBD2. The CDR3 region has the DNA TGTGCCAGCAGCCAAAGCGGGGGCGGCTACAATGAGCAGTTCTTC. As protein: CASSQSGGGYNEQFF.